This T cell receptor beta chain was identified during a study of beta chain features in type 1 diabetes. Study summary: Taken together, all samples contributed approximately 110 million examined sorted cells.

CDR3 length: 12 residues. V lost 6 bases and J lost 4, with 8 bases in between. Germline values: CDR1 SGHAT, CDR2 FQNNGV. Expressed TCRB transcripts were sequenced because the isolated RNA had all been reverse transcribed beforehand. Using immunoSEQ multiplex PCR, the repertoire was profiled, and TCRdb retains in-frame clones only, with some absent. The data hold 450,000 to 600,000 clones, with approximately 28% observed a single time. The chain links TRBV11-2 to TRBJ2-3; no firm D call. This TCR was sampled from a man aged 18 to 35 in good health. The sample consisted of naive CD4+ T cells from blood. CDR3: CASSKVADTQYF. CDR3 nucleotides: TGTGCCAGCAGTAAGGTGGCAGATACGCAGTATTTT.